This entry lists 29 T cell receptor beta chains sequenced from one sample in a study of shared clonotypes between healthy human individuals. Profiled with immunoSEQ multiplex PCR; TCRdb holds only in-frame clones, not every one. The table includes about 470,000 clones, 75% to 85% detected once. Sequencing was performed on PBMCs. Receptor source: a woman aged 40 to 50 in good health. Some clones in this sample may be carry-over from other donors' samples.

The V and J genes are TRBV6-1 and TRBJ2-1; D might be TRBD1 (7 bases). The CDR3 runs 14 residues. V was pared by 4 bases and J by 6 bases, with 13 bases between. CDR1 and CDR2 from the germline V gene are MNHNS and SASEGT. The CDR3 protein is CASSARQGGNEQFF. Here the CDR3 DNA reads TGTGCCAGCAGTGCAAGACAGGGAGGCAATGAGCAGTTCTTC.

This clone was detected ten times or more. The CDR3 region is CASLPGTGDYNEQFF. CDR3 bases: TGCGCCAGCTTACCCGGGACAGGAGACTACAATGAGCAGTTCTTC. The chain combines TRBV5-1 with TRBJ2-1, with TRBD1 matching over 8 bases. The CDR3 runs 15 residues. In germline, CDR1 is SGHRS, CDR2 YFSETQ. The V gene end was trimmed by 7 bases and the J gene end by 3 bases; junction bases not matched to a gene: 9.

This clone was seen once. CDR3 region: CAWSADGGTSGTVSSYNEQFF. The DNA for the CDR3 is TGTGCCTGGAGTGCCGACGGGGGGACTAGCGGGACCGTTAGCTCCTACAATGAGCAGTTCTTC. The chain joins TRBV30 to TRBJ2-1, with 13 bases fitting TRBD2. The CDR3 covers 21 residues. V gave up 1 base and J gave up 0 bases; unmatched junction bases: 15. Germline V lookup: CDR1 GTSNPN, CDR2 SVGIG (reference sequence). Complete variable domain (other parts from reference TRBV30 and TRBJ2-1): SQTIHQWPATLVQPVGSPLSLECTVEGTSNPNLYWYRQAAGRGLQLLFYSVGIGQISSEVPQNLSASRPQDRQFILSSKKLLLSDSGFYLCAWSADGGTSGTVSSYNEQFFGPGTRLTVL.

The chain couples TRBV11-2 to TRBJ2-1, with 8 bases aligning to TRBD2. V shed 5 bases, J shed 1 base, and the junction held 1 base outside the gene matches. Germline V gives CDR1 SGHAT, CDR2 FQNNGV. The CDR3 has 14 amino acids. CDR3 protein: CASSERESYNEQFF. In nucleotides, the CDR3 is TGTGCCAGCAGCGAGCGGGAGTCCTACAATGAGCAGTTCTTC.

About this clone itself: The sample has other DNA sequences that encode this CDR3 too. This rearrangement joins TRBV5-4 to TRBJ2-3; no clear D gene. The V gene's germline CDR1 is SGHNT and CDR2 YYREEE (reference sequence). CDR3 size: 12 residues. V was pared by 3 bases and J by 3 bases, with 5 bases between. CDR3 in DNA: TGTGCCAGCAGCTGGGGAACAGATACGCAGTATTTT. It yields the protein CASSWGTDTQYF.

The chain links TRBV28 to TRBJ1-1; D unresolved. CDR1 is MDHEN and CDR2 is SYDVKM in the germline V gene. CDR3 size: 13 residues. V was cut by 2 bases and J by 4 bases, with 8 bases left in between. For the CDR3, the DNA is TGTGCCAGCAGTTTAACACTAAGCACTGAAGCTTTCTTT. This translates into CASSLTLSTEAFF.

The chain has TRBV6-1 and TRBJ1-5; D might be TRBD1 (5 bases). With 2 bases removed from V and 0 bases from J, the gap between germline ends came to 11 bases. The CDR3 has 16 amino acids. Looked up from germline, CDR1 is MNHNS and CDR2 is SASEGT. The chain's CDR3 is CASSERAGNSNQPQHF. The CDR3 DNA sequence: TGTGCCAGCAGTGAAAGAGCAGGGAATAGCAATCAGCCCCAGCATTTT.

A few counts support this clone. The J gene is TRBJ1-1, the V gene TRBV30; D is possibly TRBD1 (6 bases). V lost 3 bases, J lost 5 bases, and 13 bases lay in between. The CDR3 loop spans 13 amino acids. Germline CDR1 is GTSNPN and CDR2 is SVGIG (reference sequence). The CDR3 protein is CAWSLTGRTEAFF. CDR3 bases: TGTGCCTGGAGCCTCACAGGGAGAACTGAAGCTTTCTTT.

The chain is built from TRBV15 and TRBJ2-3; D unclear. V lost 1 base and J lost 0, with 11 bases in between. Germline loops: CDR1 LNHNV, CDR2 YYDKDF (reference sequence). The CDR3 loop spans 16 amino acids. CDR3 nucleotides: TGTGCCACCAGCAGAGGCTTGGATTCAAGCACAGATACGCAGTATTTT. It is translated as CATSRGLDSSTDTQYF.

V and J are TRBV28 and TRBJ1-1; TRBD1 agrees at 7 bases. The CDR3 is made up of 13 amino acids. Germline CDR1 reads MDHEN; CDR2 reads SYDVKM. V shed 4 bases, J shed 5 bases, and the junction held 4 bases outside the gene matches. The CDR3 protein is CASSWSGGTEAFF. CDR3 bases: TGTGCCAGCAGTTGGTCAGGGGGGACTGAAGCTTTCTTT.

The sample holds one count of this clone. The chain uses TRBV28 and TRBJ2-7; D unclear. This CDR3 has 14 amino acids. V was cut by 5 bases and J by 6 bases, with 17 bases left in between. The germline V gene encodes CDR1 MDHEN and CDR2 SYDVKM. The CDR3 protein is CASSPGPNQSEQYF. Written as DNA, the CDR3 is TGTGCCAGCAGTCCCGGTCCTAATCAGTCCGAGCAGTACTTC.

As concerns this clone: This same CDR3 is encoded by further DNA sequences in the sample. CDR3 nucleotide sequence: TGTGCCAGCAGTTTAGGCCGGGGTAACACTGAAGCTTTCTTT. Amino acids: CASSLGRGNTEAFF. The V call is TRBV28, the J call TRBJ1-1; D gene unclear. Germline V gene lookup returns CDR1 MDHEN and CDR2 SYDVKM. The CDR3 is 14 amino acids. The V gene lost 2 bases and the J gene lost 2 bases, with 9 bases spanning the gap.

The chain is built from TRBV10-3 and TRBJ2-7, with D possibly TRBD1 on 6 matching bases. Germline assignment: CDR1 ENHRY and CDR2 SYGVKD. Between the trimmed V and J ends, which lost 6 bases and 9 bases, there was a span of 24 bases. The CDR3 spans 15 residues. The CDR3 protein is CAISAHRDTDLGQYF. The CDR3 region has the DNA TGTGCCATCAGCGCTCACCGGGACACGGACCTAGGGCAGTACTTC.

V usage is TRBV5-1 and J usage is TRBJ1-3; D uncertain. CDR3 length: 14 residues. CDR1 SGHRS and CDR2 YFSETQ come from the germline V gene. Trimming took 0 bases from V and 0 from J, leaving 4 bases between them. The chain's CDR3 is CASSLGYSGNTIYF. The CDR3 region has the DNA TGCGCCAGCAGCTTGGGATACTCTGGAAACACCATATATTTT.

The chain uses TRBV5-4 and TRBJ2-2; D may be TRBD2 (5 bases). The CDR3 extends over 14 amino acids. The V end was cut by 4 bases, the J end by 4 bases, with 11 bases between. From germline, CDR1 is SGHNT and CDR2 YYREEE (reference sequence). CDR3 sequence (DNA): TGTGCCAGCAGCCGGACTCGCAGCACCGGGGAGCTGTTTTTT. It translates to CASSRTRSTGELFF.

In nucleotides, the CDR3 is TGTGCCAGCAGTGAACACAGGCCGTACGAGCAGTACTTC. Translated, it gives CASSEHRPYEQYF. The chain employs TRBV2 and TRBJ2-7; the D gene is possibly TRBD1 (5 bases). The V end lost 2 bases, the J end lost 4 bases, and 9 bases lay between the germline ends. This CDR3 comprises 13 residues. Per germline, CDR1 SNHLY and CDR2 FYNNEI. The whole variable domain, remainder taken from reference TRBV2 and TRBJ2-7, is EPEVTQTPSHQVTQMGQEVILRCVPISNHLYFYWYRQILGQKVEFLVSFYNNEISEKSEIFDDQFSVERPDGSNFTLKIRSTKLEDSAMYFCASSEHRPYEQYFGPGTRLTVT.

This clone was seen at least ten times. The V call is TRBV11-3, the J call TRBJ1-3, with 7 nucleotides matching TRBD1. V dropped 5 bases and J dropped 10; count of bases not matched to a gene: 8. The germline V gene encodes CDR1 SGHNT and CDR2 YENEEA. This CDR3 region has 13 residues. CDR3 loop: CASSLRQGTTIYF. The CDR3 DNA reads TGTGCCAGCAGCCTCAGACAGGGAACGACCATATATTTT.

V gene TRBV28 combines with J gene TRBJ2-1, with 11 bases lining up with TRBD2. The germline V gene has CDR1 MDHEN and CDR2 SYDVKM. V was pared by 1 base and J by 8 bases, with 4 bases of the junction left unmatched. This CDR3 is 15 amino acids long. The CDR3 reads CASSLLAGGMYEQFF. In nucleotides, the CDR3 is TGTGCCAGCAGTTTATTAGCGGGAGGGATGTATGAGCAGTTCTTC.

The rearrangement links TRBV23-1 to TRBJ2-5; a weak D match, TRBD1 (5 bases). TRBV23-1 is recorded as an ORF, its role being uncertain. V lost 0 bases, J lost 1 base, and 18 bases lay in between. There are 18 residues in the CDR3. CDR3 DNA sequence: TGCGCCAGCAGTCAATCCGGCGGCAGGGTAGGTTTCCAAGAGACCCAGTACTTC. This gives the protein CASSQSGGRVGFQETQYF.

The sample holds many counts of this clone. V usage is TRBV7-3 and J usage is TRBJ2-1, with a possible D match to TRBD2 (7 bases). Germline values: CDR1 SGHTA, CDR2 FQGTGA. V was trimmed by 3 bases and J by 9 bases, leaving 21 bases between them. The CDR3 is made up of 16 amino acids. CDR3 nucleotide sequence: TGTGCCAGCAGCTTCTCTAGCGGATCCCGAGGGGGTGAGCAGTTCTTC. This gives the protein CASSFSSGSRGGEQFF.

This clone was counted once. V gene TRBV11-2 combines with J gene TRBJ2-2, with 8 nucleotides matching TRBD2. The germline CDR1 and CDR2 sequences are SGHAT and FQNNGV. Germline trimming cut 5 bases from V and 4 bases from J; bases unmatched to any gene: 12. CDR3 length: 17 residues. As DNA, the CDR3 is TGTGCCAGCAGCCCGGTGGGGCTAGCGGGTATCACCGGGGAGCTGTTTTTT. Amino acids: CASSPVGLAGITGELFF. Drawing the rest from reference TRBV11-2 and TRBJ2-2, the complete variable domain is EAGVAQSPRYKIIEKRQSVAFWCNPISGHATLYWYQQILGQGPKLLIQFQNNGVVDDSQLPKDRFSAERLKGVDSTLKIQPAKLEDSAVYLCASSPVGLAGITGELFFGEGSRLTVL.

The genes are TRBV7-2 and TRBJ2-7, with 11 bases that match TRBD2. V trimming: 2 bases; J trimming: 7 bases; junction bases outside the gene matches: 4. This CDR3 comprises 14 residues. Germline CDR1 SGHTA, CDR2 FQGNSA. This CDR3 reads CASSLTSGRREQYF. CDR3 nucleotides: TGTGCCAGCAGCTTAACTAGCGGGAGAAGGGAGCAGTACTTC.

This rearrangement joins TRBV30 to TRBJ2-3; 10 bases align to TRBD1. This CDR3 contains 15 residues. V was clipped by 4 bases and J by 4 bases; unmatched bases: 8. CDR1 is GTSNPN, CDR2 SVGIG, per germline (reference sequence). In nucleotides, the CDR3 is TGTGCCTGGACCCTCGGACAGGGGGGCTCAGATACGCAGTATTTT. Protein product: CAWTLGQGGSDTQYF.

V gene TRBV5-1 combines with J gene TRBJ2-2; D might be TRBD1 (5 bases). Germline CDR1 SGHRS, CDR2 YFSETQ. The CDR3 is made up of 15 amino acids. V shed 0 bases and J shed 4 bases, with 10 bases lying between them. The CDR3 loop reads CASSLVQGGTGELFF. CDR3 DNA: TGCGCCAGCAGCTTGGTTCAGGGCGGCACCGGGGAGCTGTTTTTT. The full variable domain, completed using reference TRBV5-1 and TRBJ2-2, is KAGVTQTPRYLIKTRGQQVTLSCSPISGHRSVSWYQQTPGQGLQFLFEYFSETQRNKGNFPGRFSGRQFSNSRSEMNVSTLELGDSALYLCASSLVQGGTGELFFGEGSRLTVL.

The chain recombines TRBV11-2 with TRBJ2-3; the match to TRBD2 covers 7 bases. V trimming: 1 base; J trimming: 6 bases; junction bases outside the gene matches: 13. CDR3 length equals 17 residues. CDR1 and CDR2 (germline): SGHAT, FQNNGV. The CDR3 region is CASSLGIAAGVSDTQYF. The CDR3 DNA is TGTGCCAGCAGCTTAGGAATAGCTGCGGGAGTTTCGGATACGCAGTATTTT.

Here the CDR3 DNA reads TGTGCCAGCAGTTTCGGCCCGGGCGGGGAGCTGTTTTTT. It codes for CASSFGPGGELFF. The chain links TRBV28 to TRBJ2-2; unclear D gene. The germline V gene encodes CDR1 MDHEN and CDR2 SYDVKM. The CDR3 consists of 13 residues. Trimming pared 3 bases from V and 7 bases from J, leaving 9 bases between.

V usage is TRBV7-7 and J usage is TRBJ2-5, with TRBD1 as a possible D gene (6 bases). V lost 5 bases and J lost 4, with 14 bases in between. The CDR3 has 14 amino acids. In germline, CDR1 is SSHAT, CDR2 FNYEAQ (reference sequence). The CDR3, as DNA: TGTGCCAGCAGCCCCGGGACACAGGGAGAGACCCAGTACTTC. Translating it yields CASSPGTQGETQYF.

This chain joins TRBV11-1 and TRBJ2-7; 9 nucleotides match TRBD2. Germline assignment: CDR1 SGHAT and CDR2 FQDESV (reference sequence). The CDR3 runs 17 residues. With 5 bases clipped from V and 5 bases from J, the junction kept 16 bases outside the gene matches. The CDR3 DNA sequence: TGTGCCAGCAGCATAGGTCTGGGGCTAGCGGGATCAGACGAGCAGTACTTC. Protein product: CASSIGLGLAGSDEQYF. Together with reference TRBV11-1 and TRBJ2-7, the CDR3 gives the full variable domain: EAEVAQSPRYKITEKSQAVAFWCDPISGHATLYWYRQILGQGPELLVQFQDESVVDDSQLPKDRFSAERLKGVDSTLKIQPAELGDSAMYLCASSIGLGLAGSDEQYFGPGTRLTVT.

A word on this clone: At one of its ends the junction is not consistent with the germline gene, which may arise from a read error. CDR3 amino acids: CAWSVRRESTDTRYF. The CDR3 DNA reads as TGTGCCTGGAGTGTACGGAGGGAGTCGACCGATACGCGGTATTTT. This chain connects TRBV30 to TRBJ2-3; a weak D match, TRBD2 (6 bases). There are 15 residues in the CDR3. Germline assignment: CDR1 GTSNPN and CDR2 SVGIG (reference sequence). The full variable domain, with the rest looked up from reference TRBV30 and TRBJ2-3, is SQTIHQWPATLVQPVGSPLSLECTVEGTSNPNLYWYRQAAGRGLQLLFYSVGIGQISSEVPQNLSASRPQDRQFILSSKKLLLSDSGFYLCAWSVRRESTDTRYFGPGTRLTVL.